One sample yielded the 26 T cell receptor beta chains listed below, sequenced in a study of blood T cell repertoires in COVID-19. Only in-frame clones appear in the TCRdb table, and some are missing; sequencing was by immunoSEQ multiplex PCR. The data hold some 200,000 clones, with around 90% observed a single time. The sample comprised peripheral blood. The receptors were sampled from a man in his sixties or seventies with acute or convalescent COVID-19.

The count of this clone is one. The chain employs TRBV29-1 and TRBJ2-7; TRBD1 agrees at 8 bases. From germline, CDR1 is SQVTM and CDR2 ANQGSEA. The CDR3 is made up of 14 amino acids. V shed 1 base, J shed 3 bases, and the junction held 5 bases outside the gene matches. DNA of the CDR3: TGCAGCGTTGAAGCGGCAGGGGGCGGCTACGAGCAGTACTTC. Translation gives CSVEAAGGGYEQYF.

The chain joins TRBV7-9 to TRBJ2-5; 10 bases match TRBD2. The germline CDR1 and CDR2 sequences are SEHNR and FQNEAQ (reference sequence). Trimming cost V 5 bases and J 5 bases; bases outside gene matches: 5. This CDR3 comprises 14 residues. The CDR3, as DNA: TGTGCCAGCAGCAAGGGGACTAGCGCGGAGACCCAGTACTTC. Protein: CASSKGTSAETQYF.

The V and J genes are TRBV4-2 and TRBJ2-1; TRBD1 matches 8 bases. This CDR3 spans 17 amino acids. Germline values: CDR1 LGHNA, CDR2 YNFKEQ. Unmatched junction bases numbered 9, after V lost 1 base and J lost 4 bases. The CDR3 DNA sequence: TGTGCCAGCAGCCAAGCGACAGGGGCGCCATCTTACAATGAGCAGTTCTTC. Translated, it gives CASSQATGAPSYNEQFF.

This chain joins TRBV7-3 and TRBJ2-7; D is uncertain. Germline loops: CDR1 SGHTA, CDR2 FQGTGA. Trimming took off 1 base at V and 2 bases at J, with 12 bases between the two ends. The CDR3 has 15 residues. The CDR3 DNA reads TGTGCCAGCAGCTTAAACGCGGCCGCCACCTACGAGCAGTACTTC. Translation: CASSLNAAATYEQYF.

The rearrangement uses TRBV6-1 and TRBJ1-2; 9 nucleotides match TRBD1. V was pared by 4 bases and J by 8 bases, with 17 bases of the junction left unmatched. The CDR3 spans 17 residues. The germline CDR1 and CDR2 sequences are MNHNS and SASEGT. CDR3 in DNA: TGTGCCAGCAGTGCCGCGGGGACAGGGAAACGCCGGGGCGGCTACACCTTC. This codes for CASSAAGTGKRRGGYTF.

The chain carries TRBV5-1 and TRBJ2-7, with TRBD1 as a possible D gene (5 bases). Trimming removed 0 bases from V and 0 bases from J, with 13 bases in between. Germline values: CDR1 SGHRS, CDR2 YFSETQ. This CDR3 comprises 16 residues. The CDR3 region is CASSLAMTQASYEQYF. CDR3 sequence (DNA): TGCGCCAGCAGCTTGGCCATGACACAGGCCTCCTACGAGCAGTACTTC.

The sample holds one count of this clone. V is TRBV4-2 and J is TRBJ2-5, with 7 bases matching TRBD2. Per the germline V gene, CDR1 is LGHNA and CDR2 is YNFKEQ. V shed 1 base and J 4 bases; nucleotides not matched to a gene: 3. The CDR3 totals 14 residues. The CDR3 DNA follows: TGTGCCAGCAGCCAAGTTTCGGGAGGAGAGACCCAGTACTTC. As protein: CASSQVSGGETQYF.

The chain couples TRBV13 to TRBJ2-3; tentative D call: TRBD2 (6 bases). Germline V CDR1 and CDR2: PRHDT, FYEKMQ (reference sequence). The ends were cut back, 4 bases at V and 5 bases at J, with 22 bases in the middle. The CDR3 runs to 17 residues. The chain's CDR3 is CASSSLGLARTRDTQYF. The CDR3, as DNA: TGTGCCAGCAGCTCTTTAGGGCTAGCGAGAACAAGAGATACGCAGTATTTT.

The chain's CDR3 is CASSVGAGDYGYTF. The CDR3 DNA reads TGTGCCAGCAGCGTAGGCGCCGGGGACTATGGCTACACCTTC. The V gene is TRBV9, the J gene TRBJ1-2, with D unclear. Trimming shortened V by 0 bases and J by 3 bases, and 9 bases separated the two germline ends. This CDR3 has 14 amino acids. Per germline, CDR1 SGDLS and CDR2 YYNGEE.

This chain connects TRBV28 to TRBJ1-2, with D hard to call. V was trimmed by 2 bases and J by 5 bases, leaving 9 bases between them. The CDR3 loop spans 13 amino acids. Germline loops: CDR1 MDHEN, CDR2 SYDVKM. CDR3 loop: CASSLGSSYGYTF. The CDR3, as DNA: TGTGCCAGCAGTTTAGGGAGCAGTTATGGCTACACCTTC.

The V and J genes are TRBV4-1 and TRBJ1-2; 9 nucleotides agree with TRBD1. Germline-derived CDR1 and CDR2 are MGHRA and YSYEKL. V gave up 1 base and J gave up 4 bases; unmatched junction bases: 1. This CDR3 is 14 amino acids long. The CDR3 spells CASSQADRGYGYTF. The CDR3, as DNA: TGCGCCAGCAGCCAAGCGGACAGGGGCTATGGCTACACCTTC.

The chain has TRBV18 and TRBJ1-2; D is unresolved. Germline assignment: CDR1 KGHSH and CDR2 LQKENI. CDR3 length equals 14 residues. V lost 3 bases to trimming and J lost 1 base, with 9 bases between them. The CDR3 nucleotides are TGTGCCAGCTCACCGTCGAGAGATAACTATGGCTACACCTTC. Amino acid sequence: CASSPSRDNYGYTF.

This chain uses TRBV5-1 with TRBJ1-4; D might be TRBD1 (6 bases). The CDR3 spans 16 residues. Germline-derived CDR1 and CDR2 are SGHRS and YFSETQ. V was pared by 4 bases and J by 0 bases, with 13 bases between. The CDR3 DNA reads TGCGCCAGCAGCCTCGGACAGCGTGCAACTAATGAAAAACTGTTTTTT. The encoded protein is CASSLGQRATNEKLFF.

The J gene is TRBJ2-3, the V gene TRBV27, with no clear D. The CDR3 has 16 amino acids. Germline-derived CDR1 and CDR2 are MNHEY and SMNVEV (reference sequence). V was shortened by 3 bases and J by 0 bases, with 13 bases between the two germline ends. The CDR3 DNA follows: TGTGCCAGCAGTTTGCGTAGCCCCTCTAGCACAGATACGCAGTATTTT. This encodes CASSLRSPSSTDTQYF.

The V gene is TRBV28, the J gene TRBJ1-1, with D unclear. The CDR3 contains 13 residues. The V gene lost 2 bases and the J gene lost 7 bases, with 11 bases spanning the gap. Germline V gene lookup returns CDR1 MDHEN and CDR2 SYDVKM. This chain's CDR3 is CASSLTVPREAFF. CDR3 sequence (DNA): TGTGCCAGCAGTTTAACAGTTCCACGTGAAGCTTTCTTT.

This chain links TRBV2 with TRBJ2-5, with 8 bases lining up with TRBD1. Trimming removed 7 bases from V and 4 bases from J; junction bases left unmatched: 8. This CDR3 is 14 amino acids long. CDR1 is SNHLY and CDR2 is FYNNEI in the germline V gene. This chain's CDR3 is CASNLVGTGETQYF. CDR3 DNA: TGTGCCAGCAATTTGGTGGGGACAGGAGAGACCCAGTACTTC.

The rearrangement joins TRBV28 to TRBJ1-2; 8 nucleotides line up with TRBD1. This CDR3 has 15 amino acids. With 6 bases clipped from V and 4 bases from J, the junction kept 10 bases outside the gene matches. Germline V gene sequence: CDR1 MDHEN, CDR2 SYDVKM. The DNA of the CDR3 is TGTGCCAGCAGCCTTGTGGACAGGGCCCTCTATGGCTACACCTTC. This gives the protein CASSLVDRALYGYTF.

The chain links TRBV19 to TRBJ1-4; tentative D call: TRBD1 (6 bases). The germline gives CDR1 LNHDA, CDR2 SQIVND (reference sequence). Trimming removed 4 bases at V and 0 bases at J, with 9 bases between. The CDR3 extends over 15 amino acids. Written as DNA, the CDR3 is TGTGCCAGTAGTACAGGGGATGCAACTAATGAAAAACTGTTTTTT. Its translation is CASSTGDATNEKLFF.

In this sample, this clone turned up once. CDR3 sequence reads: CASSYRPKSGSREQFF. The DNA of the CDR3 is TGTGCCAGCAGTTATCGGCCAAAAAGCGGCTCTCGTGAGCAGTTCTTC. V usage is TRBV6-2 or TRBV6-3 and J usage is TRBJ2-1; possibly TRBD2 for D (5 bases). From germline, CDR1 is MNHEY and CDR2 SVGEGT. The CDR3 has 16 amino acids. V was pared by 3 bases and J by 9 bases, with 21 bases between.

The chain joins TRBV4-3 to TRBJ1-2; 8 bases align to TRBD1. Trimming at V came to 3 bases and at J to 7 bases, leaving 7 bases not matched to a gene. The germline CDR1 and CDR2 sequences are LGHNA and YSLEER. The CDR3 contains 14 residues. CDR3 nucleotide sequence: TGCGCCAGCAGCCAGGACAGGGAGTACAGTGGCTACACCTTC. Amino acid sequence: CASSQDREYSGYTF.

The gene calls are TRBV11-2 and TRBJ1-5; D uncertain. The CDR3 spans 14 residues. Germline CDR1 and CDR2: SGHAT and FQNNGV. The V end lost 1 base, the J end lost 4 bases, and 8 bases lay between the germline ends. CDR3 region: CASSLAQVNQPQHF. The DNA of the CDR3 is TGTGCCAGCAGCTTAGCACAAGTAAATCAGCCCCAGCATTTT.

This chain connects TRBV18 to TRBJ2-5; maybe TRBD2 (6 bases). The CDR3 extends over 15 amino acids. V was pared by 4 bases and J by 1 base, with 13 bases between. CDR1 is KGHSH, CDR2 LQKENI, per germline. CDR3 DNA: TGTGCCAGCTCACAGGCGGGAAGCATCCAAGAGACCCAGTACTTC. Protein sequence: CASSQAGSIQETQYF.

The chain is built from TRBV28 and TRBJ1-2; no reliable D call. There are 14 residues in the CDR3. Germline lookup yields CDR1 MDHEN and CDR2 SYDVKM. V was clipped by 3 bases and J by 0 bases, with 8 bases between them. The CDR3 DNA reads as TGTGCCAGCAGTTTGGCCCAGTCTAACTATGGCTACACCTTC. This translates into CASSLAQSNYGYTF.

CDR3 sequence reads: CASSQDPHQRSTDTQYF. The CDR3 region has the DNA TGTGCCAGCAGCCAAGATCCCCACCAGCGGAGCACAGATACGCAGTATTTT. This chain links TRBV4-2 with TRBJ2-3; D possibly corresponds to TRBD2 (5 bases). The CDR3 contains 17 residues. Per the germline V gene, CDR1 is LGHNA and CDR2 is YNFKEQ. Trimming pared 0 bases from V and 0 bases from J, leaving 13 bases between.

This chain uses TRBV6-5 with TRBJ2-7, with TRBD2 as a possible D gene (7 bases). The V end was cut by 10 bases, the J end by 4 bases, with 20 bases between. The CDR3 is 14 amino acids. Germline CDR1 and CDR2: MNHEY and SVGAGI. The CDR3 protein is CATTGGGRGYEQYF. CDR3 nucleotides: TGTGCCACCACTGGGGGGGGCCGGGGGTACGAGCAGTACTTC.

The CDR3 sequence is CASSLDGQGNTEAFF. The DNA for the CDR3 is TGCGCCAGCAGCTTGGATGGACAGGGGAACACTGAAGCTTTCTTT. The chain carries TRBV5-1 and TRBJ1-1, with TRBD1 identical over 8 bases. V lost 0 bases and J lost 1; bases outside the gene matches: 2. The CDR3 covers 15 residues. Looked up from germline, CDR1 is SGHRS and CDR2 is YFSETQ.